The 30 T cell receptor beta chains below all came from one sample that was sequenced in a study of blood T cell repertoires in COVID-19. TCRdb's copy holds only in-frame clones and misses some; the assay was immunoSEQ multiplex PCR. The data hold some 38,000 clones, with roughly nine tenths observed a single time. Sequencing was performed on peripheral blood. These receptors all stem from a woman aged 30 to 39 in a cohort sampled during active COVID-19.

This clone was recorded once. Compared with germline, one end of the junction differs, possibly owing to a read error. V and J are TRBV7-7 and TRBJ2-2; 7 positions agree with TRBD1. The CDR3 totals 15 residues. Germline lookup yields CDR1 SSHAT and CDR2 FNYEAQ (reference sequence). The CDR3 sequence: CASSRDRTNTGELFF. CDR3 coding DNA: TGTGCTAGCAGCCGGGACAGAACAAACACCGGGGAGCTGTTTTTT.

This chain uses TRBV15 with TRBJ1-2; perhaps TRBD1 as D (5 bases). Germline lookup yields CDR1 LNHNV and CDR2 YYDKDF (reference sequence). This CDR3 is built from 17 residues. Trimming stripped 5 bases from V and 0 bases from J, with 19 bases between. CDR3 loop: CATSEKSSGIANYGYTF. In nucleotides, the CDR3 is TGTGCCACCAGCGAAAAGTCCTCAGGGATAGCTAACTATGGCTACACCTTC.

The V call is TRBV18, the J call TRBJ2-7; the match to TRBD2 covers 13 bases. Germline trimming cut 4 bases from V and 4 bases from J; bases unmatched to any gene: 10. This CDR3 spans 17 amino acids. Per germline, CDR1 KGHSH and CDR2 LQKENI. This CDR3 reads CASSQGTSGTMSYEQYF. The CDR3 nucleotides are TGTGCCAGCTCACAAGGGACTAGCGGGACTATGTCGTACGAGCAGTACTTC.

V usage is TRBV6-2 or TRBV6-3 and J usage is TRBJ2-1; 13 bases fit TRBD2. V was clipped by 1 base and J by 2 bases; unmatched bases: 8. Germline-derived CDR1 and CDR2 are MNHEY and SVGEGT. There are 19 residues in the CDR3. The CDR3: CASSYLLAGGPVAYNEQFF. CDR3 DNA: TGTGCCAGCAGTTACTTACTAGCGGGAGGGCCGGTGGCCTACAATGAGCAGTTCTTC.

CDR3 nucleotide sequence: TGTGCCAGCAGCTTTGGACTAGACAGCGGGGAGCTGTTTTTT. Its translation is CASSFGLDSGELFF. The rearrangement joins TRBV7-9 to TRBJ2-2, with TRBD2 identical over 7 bases. Germline-derived CDR1 and CDR2 are SEHNR and FQNEAQ (reference sequence). V shed 3 bases, J shed 7 bases, and the junction held 5 bases outside the gene matches. There are 14 residues in the CDR3.

This sequence joins TRBV5-1 and TRBJ2-1; 10 bases are shared with TRBD1. J was trimmed by 6 bases and V by 3 bases; bases with no gene match: 3. The CDR3 is made up of 14 amino acids. Per germline, CDR1 SGHRS and CDR2 YFSETQ. The CDR3 region is CASSSGTGVNEQFF. In DNA form, the CDR3 reads TGCGCCAGCAGCTCAGGGACAGGGGTCAATGAGCAGTTCTTC.

The chain combines TRBV4-3 with TRBJ1-2, with 9 bases lining up with TRBD1. J lost 4 bases, V lost 4 bases, and 13 bases had no gene match. The germline CDR1 and CDR2 sequences are LGHNA and YSLEER. The CDR3 extends over 17 amino acids. CDR3 sequence: CASSPNLYRGHSYGYTF. The CDR3 nucleotides are TGCGCCAGCAGCCCAAATCTATACAGGGGGCATAGCTATGGCTACACCTTC.

The chain is built from TRBV21-1 and TRBJ2-1; the table's D call TRBD2 went unverified against the DNA. TRBV21-1 is assigned pseudogene status. This CDR3 contains 17 residues. CDR3 sequence reads: CASFGSAREGPYNEQFF. The CDR3 coding sequence is TGTGCCAGCTTTGGTTCGGCGCGGGAGGGCCCCTACAATGAGCAGTTCTTC.

The CDR3 protein is CASSHRVAGGTEAFF. The CDR3 DNA is TGCGCCAGCAGTCACCGGGTTGCGGGGGGGACTGAAGCTTTCTTT. The chain uses TRBV23-1 and TRBJ1-1; perhaps TRBD1 as D (5 bases). TRBV23-1 is filed as an ORF, its function uncertain. The CDR3 spans 15 residues. Trimming removed 3 bases at V and 5 bases at J, with 16 bases between.

The CDR3 region has the DNA TGTGCCAGCAGCGTAGAGGTGCGGCTAAGCTCCTACAATGAGCAGTTCTTC. Residues: CASSVEVRLSSYNEQFF. V usage is TRBV9 and J usage is TRBJ2-1; D call uncertain. V lost 0 bases and J 0 bases, leaving 13 bases between the germline ends. The CDR3 has 17 residues. Looked up from germline, CDR1 is SGDLS and CDR2 is YYNGEE.

The J gene is TRBJ2-7, the V gene TRBV30, with D unclear. This CDR3 spans 13 amino acids. Germline CDR1 GTSNPN, CDR2 SVGIG (reference sequence). The V and J ends lost 4 bases and 4 bases respectively, with 14 bases between them. The CDR3, as DNA: TGTGCCTGGACCTCCCGAGGCTCATACGAGCAGTACTTC. The encoded protein is CAWTSRGSYEQYF.

This clone has a handful of counts. The V call is TRBV5-1, the J call TRBJ2-2; D not resolved. V was trimmed by 4 bases and J by 4 bases, leaving 14 bases between them. CDR3 length: 15 amino acids. Looked up from germline, CDR1 is SGHRS and CDR2 is YFSETQ. CDR3 protein: CASSPAPRGTGELFF. CDR3 coding DNA: TGCGCCAGCAGCCCGGCCCCTCGCGGCACCGGGGAGCTGTTTTTT.

The chain carries TRBV6-5 and TRBJ2-3; 7 nucleotides agree with TRBD1. V lost 6 bases and J lost 4; bases outside the gene matches: 10. CDR3 length: 15 residues. Per the germline V gene, CDR1 is MNHEY and CDR2 is SVGAGI. In DNA form, the CDR3 reads TGTGCCAGCAGCCGGACAGGCAGGGCGGCAGATACGCAGTATTTT. It is translated as CASSRTGRAADTQYF.

The rearrangement links TRBV9 to TRBJ2-3; 7 bases fit TRBD2. V lost 2 bases to trimming and J lost 2 bases; unmatched junction nucleotides: 5. CDR1 and CDR2 from the germline V gene are SGDLS and YYNGEE. The CDR3 contains 15 residues. In DNA form, the CDR3 reads TGTGCCAGCAGCGTGGTCGCGGGAGCCACAGATACGCAGTATTTT. Translation: CASSVVAGATDTQYF.

V and J are TRBV4-2 and TRBJ2-7, with D tentatively TRBD2 (6 bases). Germline V lookup: CDR1 LGHNA, CDR2 YNFKEQ. This CDR3 contains 17 residues. The V end lost 0 bases, the J end lost 4 bases, and 19 bases lay between the germline ends. The CDR3 nucleotides read TGTGCCAGCAGCCAAGAACCTTCGTCCGGGAGTGGATACGAGCAGTACTTC. Its protein product is CASSQEPSSGSGYEQYF.

The chain uses TRBV7-9 and TRBJ2-2; perhaps TRBD2 as D (5 bases). The germline gives CDR1 SEHNR, CDR2 FQNEAQ (reference sequence). V lost 3 bases and J lost 1, with 9 bases in between. The CDR3 is made up of 15 amino acids. The DNA of the CDR3 is TGTGCCAGCAGCTTTGAGGGAGTGAACACCGGGGAGCTGTTTTTT. Translation gives CASSFEGVNTGELFF.

The chain couples TRBV27 to TRBJ1-2; no clear D. Looked up from germline, CDR1 is MNHEY and CDR2 is SMNVEV (reference sequence). The germline V and J ends were trimmed by 5 bases and 1 base, with 5 bases remaining between them. CDR3 size: 12 residues. The CDR3 here is CASSRGNYGYTF. The CDR3 DNA sequence: TGTGCCAGCAGTCGGGGTAACTATGGCTACACCTTC.

V usage is TRBV5-1 and J usage is TRBJ2-2, with D possibly matching TRBD1 (5 bases). The CDR3 length is 17 residues. From germline, CDR1 is SGHRS and CDR2 YFSETQ. The V end lost 1 base, the J end lost 4 bases, and 17 bases lay between the germline ends. CDR3 region: CASSLYHVGLVTGELFF. The CDR3 DNA reads TGCGCCAGCAGCTTGTATCATGTGGGGCTAGTCACCGGGGAGCTGTTTTTT.

The rearrangement links TRBV11-2 to TRBJ2-7, with 8 bases lining up with TRBD2. CDR3 length equals 14 residues. V gave up 3 bases and J gave up 6 bases; unmatched junction bases: 7. CDR1 is SGHAT and CDR2 is FQNNGV in the germline V gene. This chain's CDR3 is CASSLGLVFGEQYF. The CDR3 nucleotides are TGTGCCAGCAGCTTGGGACTAGTGTTTGGCGAGCAGTACTTC.

V and J are TRBV19 and TRBJ2-7, with a tentative D call TRBD1 (7 bases). Germline V gene lookup returns CDR1 LNHDA and CDR2 SQIVND (reference sequence). Trimming cost V 2 bases and J 4 bases, with 12 bases left between them. This CDR3 has 14 residues. In nucleotides, the CDR3 is TGTGCCAGTAGTATATCAGGGGGGTTATACGAGCAGTACTTC. This translates into CASSISGGLYEQYF. The full variable domain, its missing parts supplied by reference TRBV19 and TRBJ2-7, is DGGITQSPKYLFRKEGQNVTLSCEQNLNHDAMYWYRQDPGQGLRLIYYSQIVNDFQKGDIAEGYSVSREKKESFPLTVTSAQKNPTAFYLCASSISGGLYEQYFGPGTRLTVT.

The chain recombines TRBV9 with TRBJ2-1; D is possibly TRBD2 (6 bases). Trimming cost V 2 bases and J 0 bases, with 9 bases left between them. The CDR3 has 15 amino acids. CDR1 is SGDLS and CDR2 is YYNGEE in the germline V gene. The CDR3 sequence is CASSVSGSSYNEQFF. Here the CDR3 DNA reads TGTGCCAGCAGCGTTAGCGGCAGCTCCTACAATGAGCAGTTCTTC.

The CDR3 protein is CASSSPGGRETQYF. The CDR3 bases are TGTGCCAGCAGTTCCCCGGGCGGGAGGGAGACCCAGTACTTC. The J gene is TRBJ2-5, the V gene TRBV27; the match to TRBD2 covers 8 bases. The ends lost 4 bases at V and 5 bases at J; junction bases unmatched: 6. CDR1 is MNHEY, CDR2 SMNVEV, per germline (reference sequence). The CDR3 covers 14 residues.

The chain recombines TRBV28 with TRBJ2-7, with TRBD1 matching 9 bases. The CDR3 totals 14 residues. Germline CDR1 and CDR2: MDHEN and SYDVKM. V shed 7 bases, J shed 1 base, and the junction held 5 bases outside the gene matches. CDR3 protein: CASTLTGGSYEQYF. In nucleotides, the CDR3 is TGTGCCAGCACCTTGACAGGGGGTTCCTACGAGCAGTACTTC. Drawing the rest from reference TRBV28 and TRBJ2-7, the complete variable domain is DVKVTQSSRYLVKRTGEKVFLECVQDMDHENMFWYRQDPGLGLRLIYFSYDVKMKEKGDIPEGYSVSREKKERFSLILESASTNQTSMYLCASTLTGGSYEQYFGPGTRLTVT.

The chain employs TRBV15 and TRBJ1-1; D gene ambiguous. CDR3 length: 15 amino acids. Germline loops: CDR1 LNHNV, CDR2 YYDKDF (reference sequence). Trimming stripped 0 bases from V and 3 bases from J, with 11 bases between. The CDR3 DNA follows: TGTGCCACCAGCAGAGATTTGGAGGGAGACACTGAAGCTTTCTTT. This sequence encodes CATSRDLEGDTEAFF.

The rearrangement uses TRBV24-1 and TRBJ2-2; a weak D match, TRBD2 (5 bases). Germline V gene sequence: CDR1 KGHDR, CDR2 SFDVKD. This CDR3 contains 13 residues. V was pared by 7 bases and J by 4 bases, with 9 bases between. The CDR3 DNA follows: TGTGCCACCAGCTTAGCGTCCACCGGGGAGCTGTTTTTT. This sequence encodes CATSLASTGELFF.

This chain uses TRBV24-1 with TRBJ2-3; D is perhaps TRBD2 (5 bases). CDR1 KGHDR and CDR2 SFDVKD come from the germline V gene. The CDR3 consists of 13 residues. V gave up 9 bases and J gave up 3 bases, with 12 bases separating them. The CDR3 is CATEGSGTDTQYF. The CDR3 nucleotides are TGTGCCACCGAAGGGAGCGGTACAGATACGCAGTATTTT.

The chain combines TRBV19 with TRBJ2-4; 8 bases match TRBD1. With 7 bases clipped from V and 4 bases from J, the junction kept 6 bases outside the gene matches. The CDR3 extends over 14 amino acids. Germline CDR1 LNHDA, CDR2 SQIVND (reference sequence). CDR3 DNA: TGTGCCAGTACCCCGGACAGGGATAAAAACATTCAGTACTTC. Its translation is CASTPDRDKNIQYF.

The table lists this clone with a few counts. This chain uses TRBV28 with TRBJ1-6; TRBD1 aligns across 8 bases. This CDR3 spans 14 amino acids. Germline V gene sequence: CDR1 MDHEN, CDR2 SYDVKM. The trim removed 3 bases at V and 8 bases at J, leaving 3 bases unmatched. The CDR3 reads CASSFGTGHSPLHF. CDR3 DNA sequence: TGTGCCAGCAGTTTCGGGACAGGACATTCACCCCTCCACTTT.

The J gene is TRBJ2-1, the V gene TRBV7-8, with TRBD2 matching over 7 bases. The trim removed 2 bases at V and 5 bases at J, leaving 6 bases unmatched. Germline V gives CDR1 SGHVS, CDR2 FQNEAQ. The CDR3 runs to 15 residues. The CDR3 reads CASSLRAGEDNEQFF. The DNA for the CDR3 is TGTGCCAGCAGCTTAAGGGCGGGAGAGGACAATGAGCAGTTCTTC.

The chain carries TRBV29-1 and TRBJ2-7; TRBD1 is a possible D gene (5 bases). Germline assignment: CDR1 SQVTM and CDR2 ANQGSEA. The CDR3 runs to 11 residues. V lost 5 bases and J 4 bases, leaving 9 bases between the germline ends. CDR3 coding DNA: TGCAGCGTTAGACAGATTTACGAGCAGTACTTC. Translated: CSVRQIYEQYF.